This T cell receptor (beta chain) was obtained from a study of technical replicates of blood from several donors. This clone occurred once. The CDR3 is made up of 19 amino acids. V was clipped by 5 bases and J by 0 bases; unmatched bases: 18. Germline values: CDR1 SGHVS, CDR2 FNYEAQ. Assay: immunoSEQ multiplex PCR; the TCRdb copy retains only in-frame clones and omits some. The sample gives around 57,000 clones, 95% to 98% of which show up once; around 0.19% is in the top ten. This clonotype was sampled from a human donor in good health. The sample was T cells isolated from PBMCs. The genes are TRBV7-6 and TRBJ1-2, with 7 nucleotides matching TRBD1. CDR3 bases: TGTGCCAGCAGCGCTTCAGAGGGGACAGATTTTACTGCTAACTATGGCTACACCTTC. Its protein product is CASSASEGTDFTANYGYTF. Full variable domain (rest looked up from reference TRBV7-6 and TRBJ1-2): GAGVSQSPRYKVTKRGQDVALRCDPISGHVSLYWYRQALGQGPEFLTYFNYEAQQDKSGLPNDRFSAERPEGSISTLTIQRTEQRDSAMYRCASSASEGTDFTANYGYTFGSGTRLTVV.